Below are 22 T cell receptor beta chains sequenced from a single sample in a study of blood T cell repertoires in COVID-19. Sequencing used immunoSEQ multiplex PCR; TCRdb keeps in-frame clones, though not all of them. The table lists hundreds of thousands of clones, 80% to 90% of them singletons, with approximately 1.4% in the top ten. Sequenced material: peripheral blood. The source is a woman aged 25 to 39 with active or convalescent COVID-19.

The gene calls are TRBV19 and TRBJ2-2; the match to TRBD2 covers 13 bases. J was trimmed by 1 base and V by 6 bases; bases with no gene match: 5. Germline CDR1 reads LNHDA; CDR2 reads SQIVND (reference sequence). This CDR3 is 17 amino acids long. CDR3 DNA sequence: TGTGCCAGTAGCCGACTAGCGGGGGGACGGAACACCGGGGAGCTGTTTTTT. It codes for CASSRLAGGRNTGELFF.

For this clone: An end of the junction does not agree with germline; a read error may underlie this. This chain connects TRBV18 to TRBJ2-3, with D unclear. Germline V gene data show CDR1 as KGHSH and CDR2 as LQKENI. The CDR3 has 13 amino acids. CDR3 sequence: CASSPLLTDTQYF. As DNA, the CDR3 is TGTGCCAGCTCGCCACTCTTGACAGATACGCAGTATTTT.

The chain combines TRBV29-1 with TRBJ2-7, with 9 bases aligning to TRBD2. The J segment lost 2 bases and the V segment lost 5 bases, leaving 4 bases of the junction unmatched. The CDR3 has 13 residues. Germline V gene lookup returns CDR1 SQVTM and CDR2 ANQGSEA. The CDR3 DNA sequence: TGCAGCGTTAATCTAGCGGGGACCTACGAGCAGTACTTC. Its translation is CSVNLAGTYEQYF.

This clone was recorded a few times. This chain joins TRBV5-4 and TRBJ1-4, with 9 bases lining up with TRBD1. This CDR3 has 14 residues. CDR1 is SGHNT, CDR2 YYREEE, per germline (reference sequence). After removal of 5 bases from V and 7 bases from J, the junction contained 6 bases not matched to a gene. The CDR3 DNA reads as TGTGCCAGCAGTCTCGACAGGGGGTCTGAAAAACTGTTTTTT. This sequence encodes CASSLDRGSEKLFF.

The chain combines TRBV5-1 with TRBJ2-3; no clear D gene. CDR3 length: 14 amino acids. The V and J ends lost 1 base and 6 bases respectively, with 12 bases between them. CDR1 is SGHRS, CDR2 YFSETQ, per germline. The CDR3 bases are TGCGCCAGCAGCTTGTTGTCCATGGCCGATACGCAGTATTTT. It codes for CASSLLSMADTQYF.

V gene TRBV5-4 combines with J gene TRBJ1-1; 9 bases are shared with TRBD1. Germline CDR1 SGHNT, CDR2 YYREEE (reference sequence). The ends lost 4 bases at V and 11 bases at J; junction bases unmatched: 12. The CDR3 is 14 amino acids. The CDR3 coding sequence is TGTGCCAGCAGCCCTGGGGGGACAGGGACGTGGGCTTTCTTT. Protein sequence: CASSPGGTGTWAFF.

The gene calls are TRBV2 and TRBJ2-3, with 10 bases identical to TRBD1. Germline lookup yields CDR1 SNHLY and CDR2 FYNNEI. The CDR3 has 16 amino acids. V shed 3 bases and J 3 bases; nucleotides not matched to a gene: 6. The CDR3 is CASSERTGGRTDTQYF. The CDR3 nucleotides are TGTGCCAGCAGTGAGCGGACAGGGGGGAGGACAGATACGCAGTATTTT.

The chain carries TRBV3-1 (or the pseudogene TRBV3-2) and TRBJ1-5; 10 bases align to TRBD1. There are 14 residues in the CDR3. J was trimmed by 5 bases and V by 3 bases; bases with no gene match: 1. Per germline, CDR1 LGHDT and CDR2 YNNKEL (reference sequence). CDR3 nucleotide sequence: TGTGCCAGCAGCCAGACAGGGGGCTATCAGCCCCAGCATTTT. It yields the protein CASSQTGGYQPQHF.

The gene calls are TRBV5-1 and TRBJ2-7, with D possibly being TRBD1 (5 bases). Germline CDR1 and CDR2: SGHRS and YFSETQ. V shed 0 bases and J shed 4 bases, with 23 bases lying between them. This CDR3 is 18 amino acids long. The CDR3 DNA sequence: TGCGCCAGCAGCTTGGGTCAGGGTATAGGCATGAAATCTTACGAGCAGTACTTC. Residues: CASSLGQGIGMKSYEQYF.

This chain joins TRBV5-1 and TRBJ1-2; weak D call: TRBD1 (6 bases). Trimming took 0 bases from V and 1 from J, leaving 19 bases between them. Germline V gene sequence: CDR1 SGHRS, CDR2 YFSETQ. The CDR3 spans 18 residues. CDR3 DNA sequence: TGCGCCAGCAGCTTGGGGCTCCCGACAGGCATCGTTAACTATGGCTACACCTTC. Its protein is CASSLGLPTGIVNYGYTF. Full variable domain (rest looked up from reference TRBV5-1 and TRBJ1-2): KAGVTQTPRYLIKTRGQQVTLSCSPISGHRSVSWYQQTPGQGLQFLFEYFSETQRNKGNFPGRFSGRQFSNSRSEMNVSTLELGDSALYLCASSLGLPTGIVNYGYTFGSGTRLTVV.

The chain couples TRBV30 to TRBJ1-2; D possibly corresponds to TRBD1 (6 bases). Germline assignment: CDR1 GTSNPN and CDR2 SVGIG (reference sequence). V was shortened by 4 bases and J by 6 bases, with 18 bases between the two germline ends. The CDR3 is made up of 14 amino acids. The CDR3 nucleotides are TGTGCCTGGAACCGGCCGGGGGGGCTGGATGGCTACACCTTC. Translation: CAWNRPGGLDGYTF.

This clone was seen just once. The J gene is TRBJ1-5, the V gene TRBV6-5, with D possibly TRBD1 on 6 matching bases. CDR3 length: 14 amino acids. The ends were cut back, 8 bases at V and 7 bases at J, with 18 bases in the middle. Germline CDR1 reads MNHEY; CDR2 reads SVGAGI. This CDR3 reads CASGVGGPRQPQHF. CDR3 nucleotide sequence: TGTGCCAGCGGGGTAGGGGGTCCGAGGCAGCCCCAGCATTTT.

The chain is built from TRBV10-1 and TRBJ2-2; 7 nucleotides match TRBD1. The CDR3 contains 13 residues. J gave up 5 bases and V 3 bases, and 0 bases lay outside the gene matches. The germline CDR1 and CDR2 sequences are WNHNN and SYGVQD (reference sequence). The CDR3 protein is CASSEQGTGELFF. The CDR3 nucleotides are TGCGCCAGCAGTGAACAGGGGACCGGGGAGCTGTTTTTT.

The gene calls are TRBV9 and TRBJ2-3; maybe TRBD2 (6 bases). This CDR3 comprises 15 residues. Trimming took 4 bases from V and 1 from J, leaving 13 bases between them. CDR1 is SGDLS and CDR2 is YYNGEE in the germline V gene. The CDR3 DNA sequence: TGTGCCAGCAGCCCCGCGCAGCGGGGCACAGATACGCAGTATTTT. Its translation is CASSPAQRGTDTQYF.

The gene calls are TRBV29-1 and TRBJ2-3, with 12 bases lining up with TRBD2. Trimming removed 3 bases from V and 2 bases from J; junction bases left unmatched: 12. Germline V gene data show CDR1 as SQVTM and CDR2 as ANQGSEA. This CDR3 is built from 18 residues. The CDR3 region has the DNA TGCAGCGTTGACGGGAGAGGACTAGCGGGACTGTTCACAGATACGCAGTATTTT. Its protein is CSVDGRGLAGLFTDTQYF.

The rearrangement uses TRBV6-5 and TRBJ2-1; weak D call: TRBD1 (6 bases). In germline, CDR1 is MNHEY, CDR2 SVGAGI. V lost 1 base to trimming and J lost 2 bases, with 9 bases between them. The CDR3 spans 15 residues. CDR3 DNA sequence: TGTGCCAGCAGTTACTTTCAGGGGACCTACAATGAGCAGTTCTTC. The encoded protein is CASSYFQGTYNEQFF.

The V and J genes are TRBV5-1 and TRBJ1-4; 8 bases are a match to TRBD1. The CDR3 contains 15 residues. After removal of 4 bases from V and 8 bases from J, the junction contained 10 bases not matched to a gene. The germline V gene has CDR1 SGHRS and CDR2 YFSETQ. CDR3 DNA sequence: TGCGCCAGCAGCCCCGGACAGGGTGGTAAAGAAAAACTGTTTTTT. This sequence encodes CASSPGQGGKEKLFF.

The V call is TRBV25-1, the J call TRBJ1-2, with 7 bases matching TRBD1. Germline CDR1 is MGHDK and CDR2 is SYGVNS. CDR3 length: 15 amino acids. With V trimmed by 4 bases and J by 8 bases, 13 bases remained unmatched. CDR3 in amino acids: CASSAPGQEGAGYTF. The CDR3 DNA is TGTGCCAGCAGTGCCCCCGGACAGGAGGGCGCCGGCTACACCTTC.

The rearrangement joins TRBV6-5 to TRBJ1-1, with D possibly being TRBD1 (6 bases). The V gene lost 6 bases and the J gene lost 10 bases, with 18 bases spanning the gap. The CDR3 sequence is 13 residues long. From germline, CDR1 is MNHEY and CDR2 SVGAGI. In DNA, the CDR3 is TGTGCCAGCAGCGACAGGCATTCCTGGGGAGCTTTCTTT. Its protein is CASSDRHSWGAFF.

V gene TRBV5-1 combines with J gene TRBJ2-1; 9 bases line up with TRBD2. Germline V CDR1 and CDR2: SGHRS, YFSETQ. The CDR3 has 15 amino acids. Unmatched junction bases numbered 6, after V lost 5 bases and J lost 3 bases. In DNA, the CDR3 is TGCGCCAGCAGAAAAATAGCGGGAGTCTACAATGAGCAGTTCTTC. Its protein is CASRKIAGVYNEQFF.

V is TRBV18 and J is TRBJ1-1; D is unresolved. The V end lost 2 bases, the J end lost 3 bases, and 7 bases lay between the germline ends. The germline gives CDR1 KGHSH, CDR2 LQKENI. This CDR3 comprises 13 residues. CDR3 loop: CASSPKTYTEAFF. CDR3 nucleotides: TGTGCCAGCTCACCAAAGACTTACACTGAAGCTTTCTTT.

The V and J genes are TRBV3-1 (or the pseudogene TRBV3-2) and TRBJ1-4; no clear D. Germline values: CDR1 LGHDT, CDR2 YNNKEL (reference sequence). The CDR3 length is 15 residues. V lost 0 bases to trimming and J lost 6 bases, with 11 bases between them. CDR3: CASSQELSTDEKLFF. The DNA for the CDR3 is TGTGCCAGCAGCCAAGAGCTCAGTACAGATGAAAAACTGTTTTTT.